These 5 T cell receptor beta chains came from one sample sequenced in a study of memory CD4+ T cells and cytomegalovirus serostatus. The table came from immunoSEQ multiplex PCR; TCRdb's copy has only in-frame clones and leaves some out. The sample carries about 46,000 clones, about three quarters recorded once. The sort gate was single viable CD3+CD4+CD8-CD45RO+ cells for memory CD4+ T cells. Sequencing was carried out using memory CD4+ T cells from blood. These receptors were obtained from an adult in good health and CMV-seronegative.

The table lists this clone with a few counts. The J gene is TRBJ1-1, the V gene TRBV30, with D unresolved. Germline V lookup: CDR1 GTSNPN, CDR2 SVGIG (reference sequence). This CDR3 region has 13 residues. Trimming cost V 1 base and J 4 bases, with 10 bases left between them. For the CDR3, the DNA is TGTGCCTGGAGTGGCAGGAGTGGCACTGAAGCTTTCTTT. It translates to CAWSGRSGTEAFF.

The chain links TRBV2 to TRBJ1-1, with a weak D call TRBD1 (6 bases). This CDR3 is 13 amino acids long. The germline gives CDR1 SNHLY, CDR2 FYNNEI. The V end was cut by 7 bases, the J end by 2 bases, with 11 bases between. In nucleotides, the CDR3 is TGTGCCAGCAAGGGGGGGATTAACACTGAAGCTTTCTTT. Translated: CASKGGINTEAFF.

The chain has TRBV6-6 and TRBJ2-1, with 10 positions matching TRBD1. Trimming at V came to 6 bases and at J to 10 bases, leaving 12 bases not matched to a gene. The CDR3 runs 15 residues. The germline gives CDR1 MNHNY, CDR2 SVGAGI (reference sequence). CDR3 bases: TGTGCCAGCAGCCCTGACAGGGGGCCGCCTAGGGAGCAGTTCTTC. Protein product: CASSPDRGPPREQFF.

This clone was detected only a few times. The chain couples TRBV7-9 to TRBJ2-1; the D gene is possibly TRBD2 (6 bases). Germline CDR1 reads SEHNR; CDR2 reads FQNEAQ (reference sequence). The V gene lost 7 bases and the J gene lost 5 bases, with 21 bases spanning the gap. The CDR3 is made up of 16 amino acids. The CDR3 sequence: CASTIIRGGENNEQFF. CDR3 nucleotide sequence: TGTGCCAGCACCATTATTCGGGGCGGGGAGAACAATGAGCAGTTCTTC. The full variable domain, its missing parts supplied by reference TRBV7-9 and TRBJ2-1, is DTGVSQNPRHKITKRGQNVTFRCDPISEHNRLYWYRQTLGQGPEFLTYFQNEAQLEKSRLLSDRFSAERPKGSFSTLEIQRTEQGDSAMYLCASTIIRGGENNEQFFGPGTRLTVL.

The V call is TRBV2, the J call TRBJ1-5; D gene ambiguous. The germline gives CDR1 SNHLY, CDR2 FYNNEI. V lost 4 bases and J lost 2, with 9 bases in between. CDR3 length: 14 amino acids. The CDR3 sequence is CASSGSVGNQPQHF. The CDR3, as DNA: TGTGCCAGCAGTGGTTCCGTCGGCAATCAGCCCCAGCATTTT.